Below, 13 T cell receptor beta chains from the same sample are listed, as sequenced in a study of blood T cell repertoires in COVID-19. The method was immunoSEQ multiplex PCR; TCRdb's version includes in-frame clones alone and lacks a portion of them. The top ten clones hold 11% of a sample with roughly 180,000 clones, roughly four fifths of them seen once. What was sequenced was PBMCs or T cells enriched from blood (not recorded which). Every receptor here comes from a man aged 50 or older who had recovered from COVID-19.

The V and J genes are TRBV7-8 and TRBJ1-5; TRBD1 aligns across 7 bases. The CDR3 is made up of 16 amino acids. Germline V gene lookup returns CDR1 SGHVS and CDR2 FQNEAQ. Unmatched junction bases numbered 11, after V lost 4 bases and J lost 5 bases. CDR3 in amino acids: CASSSAVGGGDQPQHF. The DNA for the CDR3 is TGTGCCAGCAGCTCCGCCGTAGGAGGGGGCGATCAGCCCCAGCATTTT.

The gene calls are TRBV6-4 and TRBJ1-6; no clear D gene. V was pared by 1 base and J by 5 bases, with 12 bases between. Germline CDR1 MRHNA, CDR2 SNTAGT. The CDR3 is made up of 16 amino acids. The chain's CDR3 is CASSDLWQVHNSPLHF. In nucleotides, the CDR3 is TGTGCCAGCAGTGACTTATGGCAGGTACATAATTCACCCCTCCACTTT.

The rearrangement links TRBV9 to TRBJ1-2; TRBD1 matches at 11 bases. This CDR3 is 17 amino acids long. V shed 0 bases and J 4 bases; nucleotides not matched to a gene: 8. Germline CDR1 SGDLS, CDR2 YYNGEE. The CDR3 DNA reads as TGTGCCAGCAGCGTAGAGGACAGGGGGCTTCCCCCCTATGGCTACACCTTC. This codes for CASSVEDRGLPPYGYTF.

This clone was recorded many times. The gene calls are TRBV5-1 and TRBJ2-7, with D possibly being TRBD2 (5 bases). Trimming stripped 5 bases from V and 4 bases from J, with 10 bases between. CDR1 is SGHRS and CDR2 is YFSETQ in the germline V gene. This CDR3 has 12 residues. For the CDR3, the DNA is TGCGCCAGCAGTCGTTCGGGGTACGAGCAGTACTTC. Translation gives CASSRSGYEQYF.

The chain has TRBV18 and TRBJ2-4; 7 nucleotides line up with TRBD2. The CDR3 is 15 amino acids. Per the germline V gene, CDR1 is KGHSH and CDR2 is LQKENI. V lost 1 base and J lost 7; bases outside the gene matches: 7. CDR3 nucleotide sequence: TGTGCCAGCTCACCACTAAGCGGGGATGTTAACATTCAGTACTTC. This encodes CASSPLSGDVNIQYF. Filled out from reference TRBV18 and TRBJ2-4, the complete variable domain reads NAGVMQNPRHLVRRRGQEARLRCSPMKGHSHVYWYRQLPEEGLKFMVYLQKENIIDESGMPKERFSAEFPKEGPSILRIQQVVRGDSAAYFCASSPLSGDVNIQYFGAGTRLSVL.

The sample holds one count of this clone. This chain uses TRBV11-1 with TRBJ2-4; TRBD2 matches 10 bases. The CDR3 sequence is 15 residues long. Germline V gives CDR1 SGHAT, CDR2 FQDESV (reference sequence). V shed 5 bases and J 4 bases; nucleotides not matched to a gene: 5. CDR3 region: CASSTGTSAKNIQYF. The CDR3 nucleotides are TGTGCCAGCAGCACCGGGACTAGCGCTAAAAACATTCAGTACTTC.

The gene calls are TRBV7-9 and TRBJ2-5; tentative D call: TRBD1 (6 bases). The CDR3 is 18 amino acids. Trimming cost V 4 bases and J 1 base, with 22 bases left between them. The V gene's germline CDR1 is SEHNR and CDR2 FQNEAQ (reference sequence). Written as DNA, the CDR3 is TGTGCCAGCAGCTCAGTAAAAACAGGGTTGGGATTCCAAGAGACCCAGTACTTC. This codes for CASSSVKTGLGFQETQYF.

The V gene is TRBV5-6, the J gene TRBJ2-2, with TRBD2 as a possible D gene (6 bases). Looked up from germline, CDR1 is SGHDT and CDR2 is YYEEEE. This CDR3 has 15 residues. The germline V and J ends were trimmed by 6 bases and 6 bases, with 18 bases remaining between them. DNA of the CDR3: TGTGCCAGCACTCTCTTAGCGGCCTTTCCCGGGGAGCTGTTTTTT. Translated: CASTLLAAFPGELFF.

This sequence joins TRBV10-3 and TRBJ2-2, with TRBD2 matching 12 bases. V lost 7 bases to trimming and J lost 7 bases; unmatched junction nucleotides: 7. The germline gives CDR1 ENHRY, CDR2 SYGVKD. There are 15 residues in the CDR3. CDR3 in amino acids: CAIKELAGGSGELFF. The CDR3 DNA reads TGTGCCATCAAAGAACTAGCGGGGGGTAGCGGGGAGCTGTTTTTT.

This chain joins TRBV6-5 and TRBJ1-5; tentative D call: TRBD1 (5 bases). This CDR3 spans 13 amino acids. CDR1 and CDR2 (germline): MNHEY, SVGAGI. V lost 10 bases and J 3 bases, leaving 13 bases between the germline ends. CDR3 loop: CATRGGTNQPQHF. CDR3 DNA sequence: TGTGCCACCCGGGGGGGGACCAATCAGCCCCAGCATTTT.

The chain is built from TRBV6-2 or TRBV6-3 and TRBJ2-5, with a weak D call TRBD1 (5 bases). The germline CDR1 and CDR2 sequences are MNHEY and SVGEGT. Trimming removed 6 bases from V and 4 bases from J, with 12 bases in between. The CDR3 spans 13 residues. As DNA, the CDR3 is TGTGCCAGCAGCTCTGGAACAGGAGAGACCCAGTACTTC. Translated: CASSSGTGETQYF.

The chain couples TRBV7-9 to TRBJ2-7, with D tentatively TRBD2 (6 bases). Germline assignment: CDR1 SEHNR and CDR2 FQNEAQ (reference sequence). V lost 3 bases to trimming and J lost 2 bases, with 11 bases between them. CDR3 length: 14 residues. The CDR3 DNA follows: TGTGCCAGCAGCTTCCCTAGCGTACCCTACGAGCAGTACTTC. This encodes CASSFPSVPYEQYF.

This chain uses TRBV24-1 with TRBJ2-3, with D maybe TRBD2 (5 bases). CDR1 is KGHDR, CDR2 SFDVKD, per germline. CDR3 length equals 12 residues. V was cut by 9 bases and J by 6 bases, with 12 bases left in between. The CDR3 sequence: CATQEGIDTQYF. The CDR3 nucleotides read TGTGCCACCCAAGAGGGTATCGATACGCAGTATTTT.